A single sample gave rise to the 29 T cell receptor beta chains below, sequenced in a study of T-cell reconstitution after alpha-beta-depleted transplantation in children. Preparation of the TCRbeta library involved a method that used unique molecular identifiers. TCRdb analysed the PCR reads with MiXCR anew, one entry per CDR3 protein. The sample consists of fewer than 400,000 distinct CDR3 sequences, roughly 20% of them appearing once. The material sequenced was PBMCs from the stem cell graft donor, taken from the stem cell graft. The receptors stem from a human donor who donated a stem cell graft to a child with acute myeloid leukemia.

This rearrangement joins TRBV5-1 to TRBJ2-1, with 13 bases aligning to TRBD2. CDR1 is SGHRS and CDR2 is YFSETQ in the germline V gene. After removal of 3 bases from V and 8 bases from J, the junction contained 5 bases not matched to a gene. The CDR3 covers 15 residues. DNA of the CDR3: TGCGCCAGCAGCTCAAGGACTAGCGGGAGAGATGAGCAGTTCTTC. Amino acid sequence: CASSSRTSGRDEQFF.

The chain carries TRBV12-3 or TRBV12-4 and TRBJ2-1; D is possibly TRBD1 (5 bases). V gave up 2 bases and J gave up 2 bases, with 13 bases separating them. This CDR3 has 16 amino acids. DNA for the CDR3: TGTGCCAGCAGTTTATTTTCACAGGTCCCCTACAATGAGCAGTTCTTC. Its translation: CASSLFSQVPYNEQFF.

This clonotype occurred a few times. The chain carries TRBV5-1 and TRBJ2-7; 8 bases are a match to TRBD1. V lost 4 bases to trimming and J lost 6 bases; unmatched junction nucleotides: 12. The V gene's germline CDR1 is SGHRS and CDR2 YFSETQ. The length of the CDR3 is 15 residues. DNA for the CDR3: TGCGCCAGCAGCGGCACGACAGGGGATCGATCCGAGCAGTACTTC. This sequence encodes CASSGTTGDRSEQYF.

This clonotype has just a few counts. This chain joins TRBV12-3 or TRBV12-4 and TRBJ1-4; TRBD1 matches at 7 bases. CDR3 length: 14 amino acids. J lost 5 bases, V lost 6 bases, and 6 bases had no gene match. This CDR3 reads CASRMDRPNEKLFF. CDR3 DNA: TGTGCCAGCAGGATGGACAGGCCGAATGAAAAACTGTTTTTT.

V gene TRBV4-1 combines with J gene TRBJ2-2; D remains unclear. V lost 0 bases, J lost 7 bases, and 21 bases lay in between. The CDR3 length is 18 residues. In germline, CDR1 is MGHRA, CDR2 YSYEKL. This chain's CDR3 is CASSQELTGHYLGGELFF. The CDR3 DNA follows: TGCGCCAGCAGCCAAGAACTCACTGGGCACTATTTGGGCGGGGAGCTGTTTTTT.

This clonotype occurred a few times. The chain employs TRBV20-1 and TRBJ2-1; D may match TRBD1 or TRBD2 (5 bases each). CDR3 length: 13 residues. Germline V CDR1 and CDR2: DFQATT, SNEGSKA (reference sequence). Trimming removed 2 bases at V and 6 bases at J, with 11 bases between. The CDR3 loop is CSARPGPTNEQFF. The CDR3 DNA reads TGCAGTGCTAGACCGGGACCCACCAATGAGCAGTTCTTC.

This clonotype was counted between two and nine times. The chain joins TRBV28 to TRBJ2-7, with D maybe TRBD2 (6 bases). Trimming stripped 7 bases from V and 9 bases from J, with 16 bases between. Germline V gives CDR1 MDHEN, CDR2 SYDVKM. This CDR3 region has 12 residues. CDR3 coding DNA: TGTGCCAGCAATCCCTCAGGGAGGCGGCAGTACTTC. Its protein product is CASNPSGRRQYF.

This rearrangement joins TRBV30 to TRBJ2-1, with 10 bases matching TRBD1. Losses at the gene ends were 4 bases for V and 8 bases for J; bases not matched to a gene: 11. Germline V gene lookup returns CDR1 GTSNPN and CDR2 SVGIG (reference sequence). The CDR3 has 15 residues. CDR3 residues: CAWTVGGTGVHEQFF. CDR3 DNA sequence: TGTGCCTGGACTGTAGGAGGGACAGGGGTCCATGAGCAGTTCTTC.

This clonotype occurred many times. This rearrangement joins TRBV29-1 to TRBJ2-5; unclear D gene. This CDR3 spans 13 amino acids. V lost 4 bases to trimming and J lost 1 base, with 10 bases between them. Germline CDR1 and CDR2: SQVTM and ANQGSEA. CDR3 loop: CSVAKGFQETQYF. CDR3 sequence (DNA): TGCAGCGTTGCGAAGGGCTTCCAAGAGACCCAGTACTTC.

This chain connects TRBV5-5 to TRBJ1-1; D gene ambiguous. Trimming removed 0 bases from V and 0 bases from J, with 9 bases in between. CDR1 is SGHKS, CDR2 YYEKEE, per germline (reference sequence). CDR3 length equals 15 residues. CDR3 sequence reads: CASSLGGIVNTEAFF. The CDR3 nucleotides are TGTGCCAGCAGCTTGGGAGGGATCGTGAACACTGAAGCTTTCTTT.

This clonotype was seen ten or more times. V is TRBV29-1 and J is TRBJ2-7, with D unresolved. The CDR3 has 15 amino acids. Trimming left V 1 base short and J 0 bases short, with 13 bases between. In germline, CDR1 is SQVTM, CDR2 ANQGSEA. Here the CDR3 DNA reads TGCAGCGTTGAAGTAGTGGCTCTTAGCTCCTACGAGCAGTACTTC. Its translation: CSVEVVALSSYEQYF.

The chain's CDR3 is CASIDSGTPNYEQYF. The CDR3 DNA follows: TGTGCCAGCATCGACTCCGGGACACCTAACTACGAGCAGTACTTC. This chain links TRBV11-2 with TRBJ2-7; possible D gene TRBD1, 6 bases. Germline-derived CDR1 and CDR2 are SGHAT and FQNNGV. CDR3 length equals 15 residues. Trimming cost V 7 bases and J 3 bases, with 19 bases left between them.

Ten or more counts support this clonotype. The chain links TRBV20-1 to TRBJ2-5; a possible D gene is TRBD1 (5 bases). The CDR3 runs to 14 residues. Germline values: CDR1 DFQATT, CDR2 SNEGSKA (reference sequence). The V gene lost 6 bases and the J gene lost 4 bases, with 18 bases spanning the gap. The CDR3 spells CSAPVGASGETQYF. The CDR3 nucleotides are TGCAGTGCCCCTGTTGGGGCTTCGGGAGAGACCCAGTACTTC.

The chain combines TRBV5-1 with TRBJ2-3, with TRBD2 as a possible D gene (6 bases). V was shortened by 6 bases and J by 4 bases, with 18 bases between the two germline ends. In germline, CDR1 is SGHRS, CDR2 YFSETQ. This CDR3 is 15 amino acids long. The CDR3 DNA is TGCGCCAGCACCCATAGCTGGAGGGATGCAGATACGCAGTATTTT. Protein: CASTHSWRDADTQYF. Based on the CDR3 plus reference TRBV5-1 and TRBJ2-3, the full variable domain is KAGVTQTPRYLIKTRGQQVTLSCSPISGHRSVSWYQQTPGQGLQFLFEYFSETQRNKGNFPGRFSGRQFSNSRSEMNVSTLELGDSALYLCASTHSWRDADTQYFGPGTRLTVL.

The table lists this clonotype with many counts. The chain employs TRBV20-1 and TRBJ1-3; unclear D gene. V shed 3 bases and J shed 4 bases, with 13 bases lying between them. The germline V gene encodes CDR1 DFQATT and CDR2 SNEGSKA (reference sequence). The CDR3 loop spans 14 amino acids. CDR3 DNA sequence: TGCAGTGCTAGGATATGGCAGAACGGAAACACCATATATTTT. Its translation: CSARIWQNGNTIYF.

This clonotype was counted ten times or more. The chain recombines TRBV20-1 with TRBJ2-3; D is possibly TRBD1 or TRBD2 (5 bases each). Trimming left V 6 bases short and J 5 bases short, with 15 bases between. This CDR3 is built from 13 residues. Germline CDR1 is DFQATT and CDR2 is SNEGSKA (reference sequence). The CDR3 bases are TGCAGTGCCCCGAGGGGTGGGGGAGATACGCAGTATTTT. This encodes CSAPRGGGDTQYF.

This clonotype appeared a few times. This CDR3 is CAWSGHRGKETQYF. The DNA for the CDR3 is TGTGCCTGGAGTGGTCACAGGGGGAAAGAGACCCAGTACTTC. The rearrangement joins TRBV30 to TRBJ2-5; 8 nucleotides agree with TRBD1. Germline V CDR1 and CDR2: GTSNPN, SVGIG (reference sequence). J was trimmed by 3 bases and V by 1 base; bases with no gene match: 4. The CDR3 has 14 amino acids.

This clonotype was observed a few times. This chain links TRBV5-1 with TRBJ2-5; D is uncertain. The CDR3 runs to 15 residues. CDR1 is SGHRS and CDR2 is YFSETQ in the germline V gene. V was clipped by 1 base and J by 2 bases, with 12 bases between them. Written as DNA, the CDR3 is TGCGCCAGCAGCTTGATCGGCCAGTCTCAAGAGACCCAGTACTTC. It translates to CASSLIGQSQETQYF.

This clonotype has a count of ten or more. The chain uses TRBV20-1 and TRBJ2-1, with TRBD2 as a possible D gene (6 bases). The CDR3 sequence is 16 residues long. V lost 5 bases and J lost 0, with 17 bases in between. Looked up from germline, CDR1 is DFQATT and CDR2 is SNEGSKA (reference sequence). CDR3 protein: CSALELAESSYNEQFF. CDR3 nucleotide sequence: TGCAGTGCTTTAGAACTAGCCGAGAGCTCCTACAATGAGCAGTTCTTC.

This clonotype has more than one count but fewer than ten. The chain employs TRBV12-3 or TRBV12-4 and TRBJ1-5; 9 nucleotides match TRBD1. This CDR3 region has 14 residues. The junction had 5 bases not matched to a gene; V was cut back by 5 bases and J by 6 bases. In DNA form, the CDR3 reads TGTGCCAGCAGTCATACAGGGGGCGTTCAGCCCCAGCATTTT. It yields the protein CASSHTGGVQPQHF.

This chain uses TRBV20-1 with TRBJ1-6; D may be TRBD1 (6 bases). V lost 3 bases and J lost 9, with 21 bases in between. The CDR3 covers 16 residues. From germline, CDR1 is DFQATT and CDR2 SNEGSKA (reference sequence). In DNA form, the CDR3 reads TGCAGTGCTAGGGACAGCATGGGGATAATTAGTTCACCCCTCCACTTT. Its translation: CSARDSMGIISSPLHF.

This clonotype was observed a few times. This sequence joins TRBV20-1 and TRBJ2-1; 8 bases align to TRBD2. The germline gives CDR1 DFQATT, CDR2 SNEGSKA (reference sequence). This CDR3 is built from 17 residues. Trimming took 3 bases from V and 0 from J; bases not matched to a gene: 10. The CDR3 DNA sequence: TGCAGTGCTAGGACCCCTTCCAGCGGGAGCTCCTACAATGAGCAGTTCTTC. This translates into CSARTPSSGSSYNEQFF.

This clonotype was counted between two and nine times. This chain joins TRBV20-1 and TRBJ1-1; D might be TRBD1 (6 bases). Germline V lookup: CDR1 DFQATT, CDR2 SNEGSKA (reference sequence). The CDR3 totals 13 residues. V lost 7 bases and J 5 bases, leaving 17 bases between the germline ends. DNA of the CDR3: TGCAGTGTCCCCGGGGGGCGAAATACTGAAGCTTTCTTT. It is translated as CSVPGGRNTEAFF.

This clonotype was observed many times. The rearrangement links TRBV6-5 to TRBJ2-3; TRBD1 aligns across 9 bases. The length of the CDR3 is 16 residues. Losses at the gene ends were 2 bases for V and 1 base for J; bases not matched to a gene: 4. CDR1 and CDR2 (germline): MNHEY, SVGAGI. Here the CDR3 reads CASSYRRTGGTDTQYF. The DNA of the CDR3 is TGTGCCAGCAGTTACCGACGGACAGGGGGCACAGATACGCAGTATTTT.

In this sample, this clonotype turned up a few times. The CDR3: CSAREAGVTEAFF. The CDR3 coding sequence is TGCAGTGCTAGAGAAGCAGGGGTGACTGAAGCTTTCTTT. The chain couples TRBV20-1 to TRBJ1-1; weak D call: TRBD1 (6 bases). The CDR3 sequence is 13 residues long. In germline, CDR1 is DFQATT, CDR2 SNEGSKA (reference sequence). Deletions cut 0 bases from V and 5 bases from J, with 10 bases between.

The rearrangement joins TRBV20-1 to TRBJ2-5, with 9 positions matching TRBD1. Germline V CDR1 and CDR2: DFQATT, SNEGSKA (reference sequence). This CDR3 is 17 amino acids long. V gave up 0 bases and J gave up 0 bases; unmatched junction bases: 8. CDR3 amino acids: CSAREVSGTGYQETQYF. The CDR3 DNA is TGCAGTGCTAGAGAAGTGTCGGGGACAGGGTACCAAGAGACCCAGTACTTC.

This clonotype turned up a few times. The rearrangement uses TRBV6-1 and TRBJ2-7; D remains ambiguous. Trimming pared 1 base from V and 2 bases from J, leaving 3 bases between. Germline CDR1 is MNHNS and CDR2 is SASEGT. This CDR3 is 12 amino acids long. The CDR3 sequence is CASSEGPYEQYF. The DNA for the CDR3 is TGTGCCAGCAGTGAAGGCCCCTACGAGCAGTACTTC.

This rearrangement joins TRBV2 to TRBJ2-5, with TRBD1 as a possible D gene (6 bases). There are 14 residues in the CDR3. V gave up 7 bases and J gave up 1 base, with 13 bases separating them. Germline CDR1 reads SNHLY; CDR2 reads FYNNEI. CDR3 in DNA: TGTGCCAGCATCAACAGGGAAAGCCAAGAGACCCAGTACTTC. It translates to CASINRESQETQYF.

This clonotype was recorded a few times. The junction shows a germline mismatch at one end, possibly a read error. J is TRBJ2-5 and V is TRBV20-1, with 9 bases fitting TRBD2. CDR3 length: 16 residues. The germline V gene has CDR1 DFQATT and CDR2 SNEGSKA (reference sequence). CDR3 sequence reads: CCASLWLAGGEETQYF. CDR3 bases: TGCTGTGCTAGCCTCTGGTTGGCGGGGGGGGAAGAGACCCAGTACTTC.